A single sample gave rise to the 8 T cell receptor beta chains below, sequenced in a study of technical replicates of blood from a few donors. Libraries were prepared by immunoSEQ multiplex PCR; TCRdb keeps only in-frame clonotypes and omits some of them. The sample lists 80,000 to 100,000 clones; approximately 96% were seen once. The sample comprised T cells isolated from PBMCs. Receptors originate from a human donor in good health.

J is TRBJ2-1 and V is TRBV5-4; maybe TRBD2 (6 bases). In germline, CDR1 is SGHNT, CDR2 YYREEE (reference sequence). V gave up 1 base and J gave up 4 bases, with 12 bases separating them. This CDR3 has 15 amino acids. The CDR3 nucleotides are TGTGCCAGCAGCTTGATCGCGGGATCTTACAATGAGCAGTTCTTC. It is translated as CASSLIAGSYNEQFF.

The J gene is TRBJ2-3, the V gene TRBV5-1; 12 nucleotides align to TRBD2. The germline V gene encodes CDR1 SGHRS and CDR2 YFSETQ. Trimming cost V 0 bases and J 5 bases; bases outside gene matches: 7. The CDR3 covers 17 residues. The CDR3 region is CASSLEILAGGIDTQYF. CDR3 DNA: TGCGCCAGCAGCTTGGAGATACTAGCGGGAGGAATAGATACGCAGTATTTT.

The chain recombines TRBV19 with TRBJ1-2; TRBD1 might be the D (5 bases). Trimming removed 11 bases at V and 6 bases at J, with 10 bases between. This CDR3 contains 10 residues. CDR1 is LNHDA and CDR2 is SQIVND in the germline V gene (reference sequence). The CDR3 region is CAGRAHGYTF. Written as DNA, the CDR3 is TGTGCCGGCAGGGCTCATGGCTACACCTTC.

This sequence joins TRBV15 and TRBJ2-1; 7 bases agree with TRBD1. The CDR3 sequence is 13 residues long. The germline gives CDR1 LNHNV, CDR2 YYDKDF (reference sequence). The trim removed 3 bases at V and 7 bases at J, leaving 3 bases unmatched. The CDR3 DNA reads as TGTGCCACCAGCAGTTACAGGGGAAATGAGCAGTTCTTC. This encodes CATSSYRGNEQFF.

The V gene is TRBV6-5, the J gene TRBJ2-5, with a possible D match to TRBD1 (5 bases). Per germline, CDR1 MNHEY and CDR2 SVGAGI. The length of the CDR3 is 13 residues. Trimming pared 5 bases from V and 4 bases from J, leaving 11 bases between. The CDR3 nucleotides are TGTGCCAGCAGTGCGCTTCAGGGAGAGACCCAGTACTTC. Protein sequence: CASSALQGETQYF.

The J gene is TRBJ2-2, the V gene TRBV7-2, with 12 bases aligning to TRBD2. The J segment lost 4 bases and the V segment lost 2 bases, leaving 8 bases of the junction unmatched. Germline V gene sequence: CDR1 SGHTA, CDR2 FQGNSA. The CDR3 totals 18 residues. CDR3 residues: CASSLSRLAGGSTGELFF. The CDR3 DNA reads TGTGCCAGCAGCTTAAGTCGGCTAGCGGGAGGGAGCACCGGGGAGCTGTTTTTT.

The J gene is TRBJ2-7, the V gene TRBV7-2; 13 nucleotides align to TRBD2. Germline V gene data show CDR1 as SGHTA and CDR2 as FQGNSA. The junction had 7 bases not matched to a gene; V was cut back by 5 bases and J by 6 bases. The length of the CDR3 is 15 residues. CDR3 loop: CASSARLAGGLEQYF. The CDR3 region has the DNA TGTGCCAGCAGCGCAAGACTAGCGGGAGGTCTCGAGCAGTACTTC.

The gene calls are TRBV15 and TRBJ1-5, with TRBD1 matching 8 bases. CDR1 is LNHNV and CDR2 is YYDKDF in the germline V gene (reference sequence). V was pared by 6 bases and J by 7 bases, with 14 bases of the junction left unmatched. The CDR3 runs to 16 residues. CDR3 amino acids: CATSTVDRAFGQPQHF. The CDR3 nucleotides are TGTGCCACCAGTACTGTGGACAGGGCTTTTGGGCAGCCCCAGCATTTT.